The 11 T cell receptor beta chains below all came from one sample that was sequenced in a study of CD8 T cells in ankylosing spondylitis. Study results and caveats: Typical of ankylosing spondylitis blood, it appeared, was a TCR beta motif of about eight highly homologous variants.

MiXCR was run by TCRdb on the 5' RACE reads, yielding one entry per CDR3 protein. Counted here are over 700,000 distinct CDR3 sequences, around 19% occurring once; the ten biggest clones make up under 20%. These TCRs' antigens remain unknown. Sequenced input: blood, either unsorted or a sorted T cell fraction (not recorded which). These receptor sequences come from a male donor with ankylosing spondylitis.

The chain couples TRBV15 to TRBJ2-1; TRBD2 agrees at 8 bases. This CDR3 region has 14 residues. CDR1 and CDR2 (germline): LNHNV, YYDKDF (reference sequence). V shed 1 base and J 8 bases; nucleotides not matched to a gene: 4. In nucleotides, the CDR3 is TGTGCCACCAGCAGAGCGGGGGGGCCCCATGAGCAGTTCTTC. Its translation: CATSRAGGPHEQFF.

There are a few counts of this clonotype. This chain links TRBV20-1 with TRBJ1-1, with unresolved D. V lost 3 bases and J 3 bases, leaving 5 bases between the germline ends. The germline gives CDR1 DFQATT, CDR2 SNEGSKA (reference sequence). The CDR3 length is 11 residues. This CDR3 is CSASPDTEAFF. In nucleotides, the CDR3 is TGCAGTGCTAGCCCCGACACTGAAGCTTTCTTT.

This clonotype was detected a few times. CDR3 residues: CASSQERYTGELFF. CDR3 DNA: TGCGCCAGCAGCCAAGAAAGGTACACCGGGGAGCTGTTTTTT. The gene calls are TRBV4-1 and TRBJ2-2, with D hard to call. This CDR3 is built from 14 residues. Per the germline V gene, CDR1 is MGHRA and CDR2 is YSYEKL. Trimming stripped 0 bases from V and 3 bases from J, with 5 bases between.

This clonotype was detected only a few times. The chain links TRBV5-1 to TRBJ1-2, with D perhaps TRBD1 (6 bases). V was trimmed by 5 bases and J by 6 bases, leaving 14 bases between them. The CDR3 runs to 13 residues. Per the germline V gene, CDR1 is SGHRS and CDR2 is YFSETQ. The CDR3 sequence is CASRLQGRDGYTF. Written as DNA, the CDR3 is TGCGCCAGCAGACTACAGGGAAGAGATGGCTACACCTTC.

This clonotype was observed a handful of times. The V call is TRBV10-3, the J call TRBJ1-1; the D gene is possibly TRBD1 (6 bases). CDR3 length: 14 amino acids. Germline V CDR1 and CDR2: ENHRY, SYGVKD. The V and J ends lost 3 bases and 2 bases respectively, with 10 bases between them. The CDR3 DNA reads TGTGCCATCAGTGAACAGGGACCTAACACTGAAGCTTTCTTT. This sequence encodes CAISEQGPNTEAFF.

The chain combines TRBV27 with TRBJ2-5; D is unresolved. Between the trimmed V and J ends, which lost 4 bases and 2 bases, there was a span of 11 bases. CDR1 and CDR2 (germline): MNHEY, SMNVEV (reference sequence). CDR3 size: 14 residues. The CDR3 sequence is CASSSRHKQETQYF. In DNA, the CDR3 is TGTGCCAGCAGTTCCCGACACAAACAAGAGACCCAGTACTTC.

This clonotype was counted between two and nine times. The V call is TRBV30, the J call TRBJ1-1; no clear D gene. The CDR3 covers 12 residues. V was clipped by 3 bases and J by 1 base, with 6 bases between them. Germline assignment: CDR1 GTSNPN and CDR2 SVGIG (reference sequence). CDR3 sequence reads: CAWRAENTEAFF. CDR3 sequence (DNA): TGTGCCTGGAGGGCCGAGAACACTGAAGCTTTCTTT.

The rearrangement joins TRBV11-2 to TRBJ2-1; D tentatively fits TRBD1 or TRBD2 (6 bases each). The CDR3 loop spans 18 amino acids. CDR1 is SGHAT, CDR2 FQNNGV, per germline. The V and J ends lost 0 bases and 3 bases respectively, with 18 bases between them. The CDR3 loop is CASSLDPGAGWVYNEQFF. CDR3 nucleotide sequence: TGTGCCAGCAGCTTAGACCCAGGGGCGGGGTGGGTCTACAATGAGCAGTTCTTC.

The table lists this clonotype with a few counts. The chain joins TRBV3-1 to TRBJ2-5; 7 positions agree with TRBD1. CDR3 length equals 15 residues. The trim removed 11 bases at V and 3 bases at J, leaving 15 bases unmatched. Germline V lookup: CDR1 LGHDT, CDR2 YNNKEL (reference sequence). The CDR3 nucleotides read TGTGCCTCCCTGGGGGACAGTCTGGGGGAAGAGACCCAGTACTTC. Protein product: CASLGDSLGEETQYF.

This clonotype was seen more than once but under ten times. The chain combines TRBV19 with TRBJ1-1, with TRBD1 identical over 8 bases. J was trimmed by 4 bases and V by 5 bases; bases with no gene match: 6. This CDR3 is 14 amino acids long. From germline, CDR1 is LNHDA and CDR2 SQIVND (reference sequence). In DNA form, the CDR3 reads TGTGCCAGTAGTCGAAACCAGGGGGCCACTGAAGCTTTCTTT. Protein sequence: CASSRNQGATEAFF.

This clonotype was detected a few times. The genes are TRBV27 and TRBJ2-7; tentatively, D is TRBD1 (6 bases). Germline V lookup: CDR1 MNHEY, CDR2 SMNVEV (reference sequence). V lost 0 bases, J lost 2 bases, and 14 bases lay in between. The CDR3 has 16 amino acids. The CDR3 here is CASSLSTGTIPYEQYF. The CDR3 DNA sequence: TGTGCCAGCAGTTTATCGACCGGGACAATACCCTACGAGCAGTACTTC.